This entry lists 5 T cell receptor beta chains sequenced from one sample in a study of T cell repertoires in cytomegalovirus infection. TCRdb re-derived calls from the reads in MiXCR, one entry per CDR3 protein. The table has about 400,000 distinct CDR3 sequences, about a sixth seen once. The sample taken for sequencing was PBMCs. These receptors were collected from a human donor in good health (CMV status not recorded). Some clones in this sample may be carry-over from other donors' samples.

The J gene is TRBJ2-1, the V gene TRBV19, with 7 bases fitting TRBD2. V lost 4 bases, J lost 5 bases, and 8 bases stayed unmatched. CDR1 and CDR2 from the germline V gene are LNHDA and SQIVND (reference sequence). The CDR3 runs to 15 residues. The CDR3 sequence is CASSTGTTRHNEQFF. The CDR3 DNA is TGTGCCAGTAGTACCGGGACTACACGTCACAATGAGCAGTTCTTC.

This clonotype was picked up many times. This chain links TRBV10-3 with TRBJ2-1; the match to TRBD1 covers 11 bases. V dropped 2 bases and J dropped 3; count of bases not matched to a gene: 3. The CDR3 sequence is 16 residues long. Germline CDR1 and CDR2: ENHRY and SYGVKD. CDR3 sequence: CAISELGQGGYNEQFF. The CDR3, as DNA: TGTGCCATCAGTGAGCTGGGACAGGGGGGCTACAATGAGCAGTTCTTC.

This clonotype appeared a few times. The V call is TRBV2, the J call TRBJ1-4, with 7 bases matching TRBD1. J lost 5 bases, V lost 3 bases, and 3 bases had no gene match. The CDR3 loop spans 14 amino acids. Germline V lookup: CDR1 SNHLY, CDR2 FYNNEI. The CDR3 sequence: CASSEGTANEKLFF. For the CDR3, the DNA is TGTGCCAGCAGTGAGGGGACAGCGAATGAAAAACTGTTTTTT.

The chain combines TRBV20-1 with TRBJ1-2; 8 bases are a match to TRBD1. Trimming at V came to 6 bases and at J to 6 bases, leaving 6 bases not matched to a gene. The CDR3 extends over 12 amino acids. Germline V lookup: CDR1 DFQATT, CDR2 SNEGSKA (reference sequence). The DNA for the CDR3 is TGCAGTGCCCTGCAGGGGGCTCATGGCTACACCTTC. Its translation: CSALQGAHGYTF.

The rearrangement uses TRBV28 and TRBJ2-5; TRBD2 agrees at 8 bases. Germline CDR1 and CDR2: MDHEN and SYDVKM. V was clipped by 6 bases and J by 1 base; unmatched bases: 16. The CDR3 contains 18 residues. CDR3: CASSPGWVLADPQETQYF. CDR3 bases: TGTGCCAGCAGCCCAGGTTGGGTACTAGCGGACCCCCAAGAGACCCAGTACTTC.